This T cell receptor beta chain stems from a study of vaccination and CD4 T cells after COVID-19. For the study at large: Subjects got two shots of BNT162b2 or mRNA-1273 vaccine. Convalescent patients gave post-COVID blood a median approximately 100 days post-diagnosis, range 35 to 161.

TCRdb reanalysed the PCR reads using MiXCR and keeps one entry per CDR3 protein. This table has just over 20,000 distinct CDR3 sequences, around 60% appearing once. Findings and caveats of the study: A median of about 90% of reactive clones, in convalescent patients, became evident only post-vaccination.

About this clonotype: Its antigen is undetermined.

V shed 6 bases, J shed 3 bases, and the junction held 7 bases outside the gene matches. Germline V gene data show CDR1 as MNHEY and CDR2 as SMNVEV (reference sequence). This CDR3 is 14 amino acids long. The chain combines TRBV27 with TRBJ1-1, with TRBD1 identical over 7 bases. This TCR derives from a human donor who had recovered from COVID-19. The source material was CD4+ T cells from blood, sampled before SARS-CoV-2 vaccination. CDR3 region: CASRRGLRDTEAFF. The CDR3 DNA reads TGTGCCAGCAGGAGGGGGCTCCGGGACACTGAAGCTTTCTTT.